This is a list of T cell receptor beta chains from one sample in a study of blood T cell repertoires in COVID-19. Generated by immunoSEQ multiplex PCR, the TCRdb table keeps only in-frame clones and is missing some. The sample holds about 150,000 clones; approximately 80% are singletons and the top ten take 9.2%. Sequences were obtained from PBMCs or T cells enriched from blood (not recorded which). These receptors all stem from a middle-aged man who had recovered from COVID-19. Both conserved end residues are part of each CDR3. The D gene is left open where the match is weak. Some rows mark clone size as missing; the rest say once, few, many or name a class of expanded clone.

CDR3 DNA | CDR3 protein | J gene | V gene | D gene | clone size
TGTGCCATGGACGAAGGGGGACTAGCGGGGGAGCAGTACTTC | CAMDEGGLAGEQYF | TRBJ2-7 | TRBV10-3 | TRBD2 | NA
TGTGCAAGTCGCTTAGACAGGGTGAGTGAAGCTTTCTTT | CASRLDRVSEAFF | TRBJ1-1 | TRBV12-2 | NA | NA
TGTGCCAGCTCTAAACAAGAGACCCAGTACTTC | CASSKQETQYF | TRBJ2-5 | TRBV5-5 | NA | NA
TGTGCCAGCAGCTCCTACTCCACAGATACGCAGTATTTT | CASSSYSTDTQYF | TRBJ2-3 | TRBV7-8 | NA | NA
TGTGCCAGCAGCGTCTATGGACAGGGTTTCATGGACGAGCAGTACTTC | CASSVYGQGFMDEQYF | TRBJ2-7 | TRBV9 | TRBD1 | NA
TGCAGCGTTGAAACTTCTAGCGGGGGCGCACCATACGAGCAGTACTTC | CSVETSSGGAPYEQYF | TRBJ2-7 | TRBV29-1 | TRBD2 | NA
TGCGCCAGCAGCCCCGGTCAACCGGGAGGCCATTGGGCCTACGAGCAGTACTTC | CASSPGQPGGHWAYEQYF | TRBJ2-7 | TRBV5-1 | TRBD2 | NA
TGCAGCGTTGCGGCAGGGAATGGAAACACCATATATTTT | CSVAAGNGNTIYF | TRBJ1-3 | TRBV29-1 | NA | NA
TGTGCCTGGAGGGGCAAGGATAACTATGGCTACACCTTC | CAWRGKDNYGYTF | TRBJ1-2 | TRBV30 | NA | NA
TGTGCCACCAGCAGAGATCGGGGTAATGAGCAGTTCTTC | CATSRDRGNEQFF | TRBJ2-1 | TRBV15 | NA | NA
TGTGCCAGCAGGACAGATCCGAACTATGGCTACACCTTC | CASRTDPNYGYTF | TRBJ1-2 | TRBV6-5 | NA | few
TGTGCCAGCAGTGCGGGGGGGTACCAAGAGACCCAGTACTTC | CASSAGGYQETQYF | TRBJ2-5 | TRBV6-2/TRBV6-3 | TRBD2 | NA
TGTGCCAGTAGTCTGGGACGGGGGACGAACACCGGGGAGCTGTTTTTT | CASSLGRGTNTGELFF | TRBJ2-2 | TRBV19 | NA | NA
TGTGCCAGCAGCCTCACTAGCGGGGGGATGGATGAGCAGTTCTTC | CASSLTSGGMDEQFF | TRBJ2-1 | TRBV9 | TRBD2 | NA
TGTGCCATCATAGGGGACACCGACACTGAAGCTTTCTTT | CAIIGDTDTEAFF | TRBJ1-1 | TRBV10-3 | NA | NA
TGTGCCAGCGACACAGGGAACACCGGGGAGCTGTTTTTT | CASDTGNTGELFF | TRBJ2-2 | TRBV12-3/TRBV12-4 | NA | NA
TGTGCCAGCAGTGAGACGGGACAGGGCTACACCTTC | CASSETGQGYTF | TRBJ1-2 | TRBV12-3/TRBV12-4 | TRBD1 | NA
TGTGCCAGCAGCACCCGACTAGCGGGGCGAAATACGCAGTATTTT | CASSTRLAGRNTQYF | TRBJ2-3 | TRBV5-4 | TRBD2 | few
TGTGCCAGCAGTTATTTCCAGGGGGCGGGTACAGATACGCAGTATTTT | CASSYFQGAGTDTQYF | TRBJ2-3 | TRBV6-5 | TRBD1 | NA
TGTGCCAGCAGTTACTCGAGTTCAGGGGGTGACACTGAAGCTTTCTTT | CASSYSSSGGDTEAFF | TRBJ1-1 | TRBV6-5 | TRBD1 | many
TGTGCCAGCAGCTTTTTTTCGTCCCAAGAGACCCAGTACTTC | CASSFFSSQETQYF | TRBJ2-5 | TRBV7-2 | NA | NA
TGTGCCAGCAGCCCCGGGACAGGGCCTAATGAAAAACTGTTTTTT | CASSPGTGPNEKLFF | TRBJ1-4 | TRBV7-8 | TRBD1 | NA
TGTGCCAGCAGCTCGAGACAGGGGGGGGAGACCCAGTACTTC | CASSSRQGGETQYF | TRBJ2-5 | TRBV4-2 | TRBD1 | NA
TGCAGCGTTGTAACTAGCGGGGGGGAGACCCAGTACTTC | CSVVTSGGETQYF | TRBJ2-5 | TRBV29-1 | TRBD2 | NA
TGTGCCAGCAGCTTCATAGACAATGAGCAGTTCTTC | CASSFIDNEQFF | TRBJ2-1 | TRBV5-5 | NA | NA
TGTGCCAGCAGTACCTGGACACGACGAGCAACTAATGAAAAACTGTTTTTT | CASSTWTRRATNEKLFF | TRBJ1-4 | TRBV6-2/TRBV6-3 | NA | NA
TGTGCCAGCAGTCCCGGAGACTATGGCTACACCTTC | CASSPGDYGYTF | TRBJ1-2 | TRBV28 | NA | once
TGCAGCGTTGCCCAGGGTAATAACTATGGCTACACCTTC | CSVAQGNNYGYTF | TRBJ1-2 | TRBV29-1 | NA | NA
TGTGCCAGCAGCCGCGAAGGGGGCTCAGCTAACTATGGCTACACCTTC | CASSREGGSANYGYTF | TRBJ1-2 | TRBV3-1/TRBV3-2 | TRBD1 | NA
TGTGCCAGCAGCTTATGGGCGACTAGCGGGACGGTCTACGAGCAGTACTTC | CASSLWATSGTVYEQYF | TRBJ2-7 | TRBV7-2 | TRBD2 | NA
TGTGCCAGCAGCTATTATGGAGTAGGGACAGGACGTACATCCGATGGCTACACCTTC | CASSYYGVGTGRTSDGYTF | TRBJ1-2 | TRBV11-2 | TRBD1 | NA
TGTGCCAGTAGTATCGGTGCTAAAAGCTACACCTTC | CASSIGAKSYTF | TRBJ1-2 | TRBV19 | NA | NA